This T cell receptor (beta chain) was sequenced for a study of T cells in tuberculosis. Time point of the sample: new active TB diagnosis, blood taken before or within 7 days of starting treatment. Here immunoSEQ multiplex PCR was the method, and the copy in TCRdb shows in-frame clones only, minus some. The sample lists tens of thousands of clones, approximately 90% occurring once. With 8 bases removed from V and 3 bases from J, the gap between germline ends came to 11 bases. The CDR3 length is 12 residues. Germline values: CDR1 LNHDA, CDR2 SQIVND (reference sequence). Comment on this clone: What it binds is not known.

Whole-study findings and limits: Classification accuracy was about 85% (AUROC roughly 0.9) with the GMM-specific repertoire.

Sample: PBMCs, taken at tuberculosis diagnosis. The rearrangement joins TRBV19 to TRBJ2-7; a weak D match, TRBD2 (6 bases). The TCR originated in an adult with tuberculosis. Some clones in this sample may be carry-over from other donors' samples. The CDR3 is CASGRGNYEQYF. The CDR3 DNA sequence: TGTGCCAGTGGGCGGGGTAACTACGAGCAGTACTTC.